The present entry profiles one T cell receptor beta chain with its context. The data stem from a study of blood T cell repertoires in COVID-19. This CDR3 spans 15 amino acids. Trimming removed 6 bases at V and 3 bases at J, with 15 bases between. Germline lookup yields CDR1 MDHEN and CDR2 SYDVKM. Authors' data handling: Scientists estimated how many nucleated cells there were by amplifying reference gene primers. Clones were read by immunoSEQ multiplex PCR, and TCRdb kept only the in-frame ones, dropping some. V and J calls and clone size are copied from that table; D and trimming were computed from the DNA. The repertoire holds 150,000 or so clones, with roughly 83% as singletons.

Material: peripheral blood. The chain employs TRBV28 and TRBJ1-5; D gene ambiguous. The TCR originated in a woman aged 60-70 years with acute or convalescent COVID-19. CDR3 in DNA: TGTGCCAGCAGCCACCCGCGTCTGTTCAATCAGCCCCAGCATTTT. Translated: CASSHPRLFNQPQHF.